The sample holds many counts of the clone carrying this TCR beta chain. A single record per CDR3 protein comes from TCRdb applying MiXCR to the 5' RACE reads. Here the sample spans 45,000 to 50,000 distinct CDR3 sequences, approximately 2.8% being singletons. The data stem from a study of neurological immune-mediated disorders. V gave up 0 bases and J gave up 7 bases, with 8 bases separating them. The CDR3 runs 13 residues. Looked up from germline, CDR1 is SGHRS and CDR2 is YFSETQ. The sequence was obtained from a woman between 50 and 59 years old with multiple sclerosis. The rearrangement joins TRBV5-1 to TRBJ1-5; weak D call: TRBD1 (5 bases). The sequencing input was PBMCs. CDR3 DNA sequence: TGCGCCAGCAGCTTGGGGGGCGGGCAGCCCCAGCATTTT. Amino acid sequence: CASSLGGGQPQHF. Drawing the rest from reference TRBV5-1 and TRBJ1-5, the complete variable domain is KAGVTQTPRYLIKTRGQQVTLSCSPISGHRSVSWYQQTPGQGLQFLFEYFSETQRNKGNFPGRFSGRQFSNSRSEMNVSTLELGDSALYLCASSLGGGQPQHFGDGTRLSIL.